This T cell receptor (beta chain) was identified during a study of tumour-infiltrating T cells in Burkitt lymphoma. Looking at the study overall: The Burkitt lymphoma cohort spanned all epidemiological subtypes. Repertoire clonality predicted overall and progression-free survival. Whole-study results and caveats: Public clonotypes, several, appeared across numerous Burkitt lymphoma patients.

The CDR3 contains 14 residues. Germline values: CDR1 MNHNS, CDR2 SASEGT. V was trimmed by 7 bases and J by 2 bases, leaving 14 bases between them. As regards this clone: Its antigen is not identified.

Assay used: immunoSEQ multiplex PCR; TCRdb lists only in-frame clones, some missing. In the table there are 43,000 or so clones, less than 40% of which are singletons. J is TRBJ1-1 and V is TRBV6-1; a possible D gene is TRBD1 (5 bases). The sequenced material came from tumor tissue. The receptor comes from a human donor with Burkitt lymphoma. CDR3 DNA: TGTGCCAGCATTCGTAGGGGACTTAACACTGAAGCTTTCTTT. It codes for CASIRRGLNTEAFF.